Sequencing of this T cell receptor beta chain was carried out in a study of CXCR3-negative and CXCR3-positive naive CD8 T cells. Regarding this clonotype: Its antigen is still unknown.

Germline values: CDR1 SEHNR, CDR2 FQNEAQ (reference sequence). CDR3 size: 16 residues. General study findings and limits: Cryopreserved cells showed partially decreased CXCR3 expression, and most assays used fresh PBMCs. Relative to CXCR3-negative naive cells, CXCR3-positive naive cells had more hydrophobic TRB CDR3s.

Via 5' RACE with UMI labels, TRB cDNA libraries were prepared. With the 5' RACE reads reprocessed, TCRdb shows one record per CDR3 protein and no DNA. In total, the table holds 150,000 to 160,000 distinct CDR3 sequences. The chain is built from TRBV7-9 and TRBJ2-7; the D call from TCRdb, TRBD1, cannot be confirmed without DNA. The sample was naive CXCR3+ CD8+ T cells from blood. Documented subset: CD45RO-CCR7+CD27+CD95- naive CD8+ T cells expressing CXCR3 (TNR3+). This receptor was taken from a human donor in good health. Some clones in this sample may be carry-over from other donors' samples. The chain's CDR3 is CASSLGEQGIHYEQYF.